This TCR beta chain appears in the sequencing data of a study of control samples from healthy donors and cancer patients. Clones were read by immunoSEQ multiplex PCR, and TCRdb kept only the in-frame ones, dropping some. The sample yields roughly 69,000 clones, around 87% seen once. Germline V CDR1 and CDR2: SGHRS, YFSETQ. The CDR3 loop spans 12 amino acids. Deletions cut 4 bases from V and 5 bases from J, with 9 bases between. In its sample, this clone was seen a few times. The rearrangement uses TRBV5-1 and TRBJ2-5; no firm D call. Sequenced sample: PBMCs. The clonotype originates from a woman aged 45-59 years with head and neck cancer. Here the CDR3 reads CASSPTHETQYF. CDR3 bases: TGCGCCAGCAGCCCTACCCATGAGACCCAGTACTTC.